These T cell receptor beta chains were read from a single sample in a study of T cells in Graves' hyperthyroidism and ophthalmopathy. TCRdb reanalysed the multiplex PCR reads using MiXCR and keeps one entry per CDR3 protein. The sample yields around 100,000 distinct CDR3 sequences, 47% seen once. The sequenced material came from blood. Receptor source: a man aged 40-50 years with Graves' hyperthyroidism. The CDR3 runs from the conserved cysteine through the conserved F or W. D genes are given only for firm matches. Size values are once, few and many counts, or a class for expanded clones, and some rows have none.

TRBJ2-7,-,-,TRBV7-3,CASSLDSAYEQYF,TGTGCCAGCAGCCTCGACAGTGCCTACGAGCAGTACTTC
TRBJ2-1,TRBD2,-,TRBV20-1,CSARPRGGYYNEQFF,TGCAGTGCTAGACCGCGGGGGGGCTACTACAATGAGCAGTTCTTC
TRBJ1-5,-,many,TRBV5-8,CASSLGTDSQPQHF,TGTGCCAGCAGCTTGGGGACAGATAGTCAGCCCCAGCATTTT
TRBJ2-3,TRBD2,-,TRBV7-9,CASSFGLASSTDTQYF,TGTGCCAGCAGCTTCGGACTAGCGTCTAGCACAGATACGCAGTATTTT
TRBJ2-2,-,many,TRBV5-1,CASSLAQGLAGELFF,TGCGCCAGCAGCTTGGCACAGGGATTGGCCGGGGAGCTGTTTTTT
TRBJ2-1,-,-,TRBV29-1,CSVGLGSSYNEQFF,TGCAGCGTTGGCCTGGGAAGCTCTTACAATGAGCAGTTCTTC
TRBJ2-3,-,many,TRBV7-2,CASSLARPGTDTQYF,TGTGCCAGCAGCTTAGCGCGTCCCGGGACAGATACGCAGTATTTT
TRBJ2-1,TRBD2,many,TRBV7-3,CASSWGLADYNEQFF,TGTGCCAGCAGCTGGGGACTAGCAGACTACAATGAGCAGTTCTTC
TRBJ2-1,-,-,TRBV7-9,CASSPTWDEQFF,TGTGCCAGCAGCCCGACCTGGGATGAGCAGTTCTTC
TRBJ2-5,-,-,TRBV2,CASTRTVQETQYF,TGTGCCAGCACTCGGACTGTTCAAGAGACCCAGTACTTC
TRBJ2-3,TRBD2,-,TRBV5-1,CASSSLAGGSDTQYF,TGTGCCAGCAGCTCCTTAGCGGGAGGGTCAGATACGCAATATTTT
TRBJ1-6,-,-,TRBV7-6,CASRDWHNSPLHF,TGTGCCAGCCGGGACTGGCATAATTCACCCCTCCACTTT
TRBJ1-2,TRBD1,-,TRBV20-1,CSATDRVGGYTF,TGCAGTGCTACCGACAGGGTGGGTGGCTACACCTTC
TRBJ1-1,-,-,TRBV11-3,CASSLRGALPGDGAFF,TGTGCCAGCAGCTTACGGGGGGCTCTCCCAGGAGATGGCGCTTTCTTT
TRBJ1-1,TRBD1,-,TRBV2,CASSRTGGGSEAFF,TGTGCCAGCAGTAGGACAGGGGGCGGCTCTGAAGCTTTCTTT
TRBJ2-3,TRBD1,many,TRBV6-5,CASRAGTVVDTQYF,TGTGCCAGCAGGGCCGGGACAGTTGTAGATACGCAGTATTTT
TRBJ2-1,TRBD2,many,TRBV28,CASRPGLAGVEQFF,TGTGCCAGCAGACCGGGACTAGCGGGAGTTGAGCAGTTCTTC
TRBJ2-5,-,-,TRBV7-2,CASSQGGGLQETQYF,TGCGCCAGCAGCCAAGGTGGCGGGTTACAAGAGACCCAGTACTTC
TRBJ2-1,TRBD2,many,TRBV12-3/TRBV12-4,CASGTSGKRSYNEQFF,TGTGCCAGTGGGACTAGCGGGAAACGCTCCTACAATGAGCAGTTCTTC
TRBJ1-1,TRBD1,-,TRBV13,CASSLNRGYEQYFF,TGTGCCAGCAGCTTAAACAGGGGATACGAGCAGTACTTCTTT
TRBJ2-7,TRBD2,-,TRBV12-3/TRBV12-4,CAGSLQAGGPGEQYF,TGTGCCGGCAGTCTTCAGGCGGGAGGCCCGGGGGAGCAGTACTTC
TRBJ2-6,-,-,TRBV7-8,CASSLQVLSGANVLTF,TGTGCCAGCAGCTTACAAGTCCTCTCTGGGGCCAACGTCCTAACTTTC
TRBJ1-1,-,many,TRBV20-1,CSARQGPGTEAFF,TGCAGTGCTAGACAGGGGCCAGGTACTGAAGCTTTCTTT
TRBJ1-2,-,many,TRBV20-1,CSARDNPGADGDTF,TGCAGTGCTAGGGATAACCCGGGCGCCGACGGGGACACCTTC
TRBJ2-1,-,-,TRBV11-2,CASSLEGNAYNGQFF,TGTGCCAGCAGTTTAGAGGGGAACGCCTACAATGGGCAGTTCTTC
TRBJ2-1,TRBD1,-,TRBV29-1,CSVEVWDRNYNEQFF,TGCAGCGTTGAAGTTTGGGACAGGAATTACAATGAGCAGTTCTTC
TRBJ2-5,-,-,TRBV12-5,CASGLARTGGQETQYF,TGTGCTAGTGGTTTGGCACGAACTGGGGGCCAAGAGACCCAGTACTTC
TRBJ1-5,TRBD1,-,TRBV19,CATDPDRSNRPQHF,TGTGCCACCGATCCGGACAGGAGCAATCGGCCCCAGCATTTT
TRBJ2-3,-,-,TRBV7-7,CASSYESYGADTQYF,TGTGCTAGCAGCTACGAATCCTACGGCGCAGATACGCAGTACTTT
TRBJ2-4,-,-,TRBV12-3/TRBV12-4,CASSLYHWGRMKNIQYF,TGTGCCAGCAGTTTGTATCACTGGGGACGGATGAAAAACATTCAGTACTTC
TRBJ2-2,-,many,TRBV9,CASSQQTGNTGELFF,TGTGCCAGCAGCCAACAGACTGGTAACACCGGGGAGCTGTTTTTT
TRBJ1-3,TRBD1,-,TRBV2,CASRRGQARRNTIYF,TGTGCCAGCAGGAGGGGACAGGCACGTAGAAACACCATATATTTT
TRBJ1-5,-,many,TRBV12-3/TRBV12-4,CASTPGREGYQPQHF,TGTGCCAGCACCCCTGGGAGGGAAGGCTATCAGCCCCAGCATTTT
TRBJ2-3,-,many,TRBV12-5,CASGFFTTDTQYF,TGTGCTAGTGGTTTCTTTACCACAGATACGCAGTATTTT
TRBJ2-7,TRBD1,-,TRBV18,CASSRTGTGTLEQYF,TGTGCCAGCTCACGGACCGGGACAGGGACCCTCGAGCAGTACTTC
TRBJ2-1,TRBD1,many,TRBV6-1,CASRSVRGTYNEQFF,TGTGCCAGCAGGAGCGTCAGGGGGACCTACAATGAGCAGTTCTTC
TRBJ1-1,-,many,TRBV10-3,CAISESGGTEAFF,TGTGCCATCAGTGAGTCCGGGGGCACTGAAGCTTTCTTT
TRBJ1-5,-,-,TRBV5-1,CASSLSGMSNQPQHF,TGCGCCAGCAGCTTGTCCGGGATGAGCAATCAGCCCCAGCATTTT